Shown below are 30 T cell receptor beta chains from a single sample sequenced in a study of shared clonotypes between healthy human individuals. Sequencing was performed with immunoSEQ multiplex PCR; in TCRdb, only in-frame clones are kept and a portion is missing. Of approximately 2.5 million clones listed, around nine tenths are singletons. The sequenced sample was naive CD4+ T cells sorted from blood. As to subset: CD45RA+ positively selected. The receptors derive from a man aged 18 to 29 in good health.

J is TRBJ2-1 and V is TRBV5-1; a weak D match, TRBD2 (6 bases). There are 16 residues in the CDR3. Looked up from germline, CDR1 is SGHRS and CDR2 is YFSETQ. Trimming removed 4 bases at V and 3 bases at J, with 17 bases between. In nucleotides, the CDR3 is TGCGCCAGCAGCCCGTACGAGTCGGGGGACTACAATGAGCAGTTCTTC. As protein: CASSPYESGDYNEQFF.

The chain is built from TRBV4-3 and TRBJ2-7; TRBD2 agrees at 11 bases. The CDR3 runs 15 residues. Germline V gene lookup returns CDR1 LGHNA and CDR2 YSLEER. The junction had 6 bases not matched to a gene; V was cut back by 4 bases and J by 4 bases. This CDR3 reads CASSLGLAGLYEQYF. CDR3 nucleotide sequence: TGCGCCAGCAGCCTCGGACTAGCGGGTTTATACGAGCAGTACTTC.

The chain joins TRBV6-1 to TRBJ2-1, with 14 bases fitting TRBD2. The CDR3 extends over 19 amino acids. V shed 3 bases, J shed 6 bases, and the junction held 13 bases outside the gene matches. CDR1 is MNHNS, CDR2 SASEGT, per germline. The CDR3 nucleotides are TGTGCCAGCAGTGAGGGTATGGGACTAGCGGGGGCGGCCTCCAATGAGCAGTTCTTC. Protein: CASSEGMGLAGAASNEQFF.

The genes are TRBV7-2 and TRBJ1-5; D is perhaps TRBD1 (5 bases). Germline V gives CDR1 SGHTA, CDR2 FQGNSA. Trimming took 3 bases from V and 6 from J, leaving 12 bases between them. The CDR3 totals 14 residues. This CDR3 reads CASSLRGEGQPQHF. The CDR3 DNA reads TGTGCCAGCAGCTTGCGGGGGGAAGGTCAGCCCCAGCATTTT.

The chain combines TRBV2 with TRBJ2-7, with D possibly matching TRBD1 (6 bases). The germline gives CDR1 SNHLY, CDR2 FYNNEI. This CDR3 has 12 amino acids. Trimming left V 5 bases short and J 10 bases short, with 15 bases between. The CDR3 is CASSYMTGPQYF. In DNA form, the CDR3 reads TGTGCCAGCAGTTACATGACAGGTCCCCAGTACTTC.

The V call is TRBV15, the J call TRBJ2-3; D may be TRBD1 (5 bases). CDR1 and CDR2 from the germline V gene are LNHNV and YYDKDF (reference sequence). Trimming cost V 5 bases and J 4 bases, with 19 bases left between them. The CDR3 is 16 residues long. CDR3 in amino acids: CATSATGFVSADTQYF. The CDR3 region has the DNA TGTGCCACCAGCGCCACAGGTTTTGTATCGGCAGATACGCAGTATTTT.

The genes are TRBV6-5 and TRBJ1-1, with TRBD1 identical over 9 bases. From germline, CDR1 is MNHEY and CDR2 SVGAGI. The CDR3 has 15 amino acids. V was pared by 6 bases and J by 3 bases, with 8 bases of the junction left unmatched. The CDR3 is CASRSTGGWDTEAFF. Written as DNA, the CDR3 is TGTGCCAGCAGGTCCACAGGGGGCTGGGACACTGAAGCTTTCTTT.

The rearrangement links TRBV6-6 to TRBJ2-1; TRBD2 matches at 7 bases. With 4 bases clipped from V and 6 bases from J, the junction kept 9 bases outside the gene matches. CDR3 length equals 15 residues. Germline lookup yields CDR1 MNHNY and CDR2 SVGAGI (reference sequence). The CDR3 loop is CASSSTSRRGNEQFF. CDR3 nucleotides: TGTGCCAGCAGTTCGACTAGCCGGAGGGGCAATGAGCAGTTCTTC.

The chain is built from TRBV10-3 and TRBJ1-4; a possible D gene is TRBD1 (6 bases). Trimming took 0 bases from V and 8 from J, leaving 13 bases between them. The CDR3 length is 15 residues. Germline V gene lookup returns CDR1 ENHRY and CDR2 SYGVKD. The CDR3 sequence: CAISESGGRREKLFF. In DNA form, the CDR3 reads TGTGCCATCAGTGAGTCGGGGGGCCGCCGAGAAAAACTGTTTTTT.

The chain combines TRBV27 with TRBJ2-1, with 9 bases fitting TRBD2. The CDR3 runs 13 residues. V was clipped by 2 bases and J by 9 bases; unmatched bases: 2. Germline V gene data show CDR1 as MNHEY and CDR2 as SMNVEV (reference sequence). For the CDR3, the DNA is TGTGCCAGCAGTTTACTAGCGGGAATTGAGCAGTTCTTC. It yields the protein CASSLLAGIEQFF.

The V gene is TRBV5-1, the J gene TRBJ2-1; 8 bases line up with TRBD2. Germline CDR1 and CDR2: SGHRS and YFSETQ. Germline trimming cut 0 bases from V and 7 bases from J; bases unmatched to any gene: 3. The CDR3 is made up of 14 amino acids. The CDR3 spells CASSLVAGWNEQFF. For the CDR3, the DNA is TGCGCCAGCAGCTTGGTAGCGGGGTGGAATGAGCAGTTCTTC.

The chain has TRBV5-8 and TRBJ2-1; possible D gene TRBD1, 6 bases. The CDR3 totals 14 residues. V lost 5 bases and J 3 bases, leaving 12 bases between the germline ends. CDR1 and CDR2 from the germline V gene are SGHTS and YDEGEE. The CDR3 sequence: CASRTYRVYNEQFF. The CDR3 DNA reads TGTGCCAGCAGGACATACAGGGTCTACAATGAGCAGTTCTTC. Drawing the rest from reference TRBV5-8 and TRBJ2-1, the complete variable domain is EAGVTQSPTHLIKTRGQQATLRCSPISGHTSVYWYQQALGLGLQFLLWYDEGEERNRGNFPPRFSGRQFPNYSSELNVNALELEDSALYLCASRTYRVYNEQFFGPGTRLTVL.

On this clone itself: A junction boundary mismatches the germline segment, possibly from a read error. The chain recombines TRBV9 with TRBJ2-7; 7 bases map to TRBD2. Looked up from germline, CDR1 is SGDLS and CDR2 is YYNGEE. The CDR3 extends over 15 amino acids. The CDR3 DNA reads TGTGCCAGCAGCCCCCCCCGGGAGGCCCCCCACGAGCAGTGCTTC. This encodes CASSPPREAPHEQCF.

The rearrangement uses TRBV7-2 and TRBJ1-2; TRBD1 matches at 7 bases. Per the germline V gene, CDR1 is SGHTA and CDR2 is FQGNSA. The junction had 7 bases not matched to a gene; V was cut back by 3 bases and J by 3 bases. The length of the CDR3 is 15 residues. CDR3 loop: CASSFYRGRDYGYTF. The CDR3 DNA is TGTGCCAGCAGCTTTTACAGGGGAAGGGACTATGGCTACACCTTC.

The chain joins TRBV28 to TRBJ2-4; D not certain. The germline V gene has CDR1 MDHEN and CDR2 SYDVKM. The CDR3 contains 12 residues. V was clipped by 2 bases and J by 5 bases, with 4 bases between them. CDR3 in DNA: TGTGCCAGCAGTTTAGGACAAAACATTCAGTACTTC. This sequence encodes CASSLGQNIQYF.

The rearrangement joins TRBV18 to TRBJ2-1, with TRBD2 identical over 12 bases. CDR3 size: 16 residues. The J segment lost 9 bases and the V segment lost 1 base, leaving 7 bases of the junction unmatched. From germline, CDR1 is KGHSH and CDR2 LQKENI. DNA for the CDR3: TGTGCCAGCTCACCACGACTAGCGGGAGAGGGTGGTGAGCAGTTCTTC. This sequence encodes CASSPRLAGEGGEQFF.

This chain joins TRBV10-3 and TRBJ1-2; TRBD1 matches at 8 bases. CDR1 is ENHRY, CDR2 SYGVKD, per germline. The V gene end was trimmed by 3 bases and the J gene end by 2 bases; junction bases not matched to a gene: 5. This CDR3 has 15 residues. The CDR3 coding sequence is TGTGCCATCAGTGACCGGACAGGGCCCAACTATGGCTACACCTTC. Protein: CAISDRTGPNYGYTF.

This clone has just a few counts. The CDR3 loop reads CASSPEVNYGYTF. The CDR3 DNA reads TGTGCCAGCAGCCCGGAGGTTAACTATGGCTACACCTTC. This sequence joins TRBV7-9 and TRBJ1-2, with unresolved D. The V end was cut by 5 bases, the J end by 1 base, with 8 bases between. The CDR3 spans 13 residues. CDR1 is SEHNR and CDR2 is FQNEAQ in the germline V gene (reference sequence).

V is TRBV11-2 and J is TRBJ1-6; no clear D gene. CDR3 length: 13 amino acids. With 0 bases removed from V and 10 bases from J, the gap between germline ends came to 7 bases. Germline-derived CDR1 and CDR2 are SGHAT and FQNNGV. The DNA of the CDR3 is TGTGCCAGCAGCTTAGAAGGAAAATCACCCCTCCACTTT. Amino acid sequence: CASSLEGKSPLHF.

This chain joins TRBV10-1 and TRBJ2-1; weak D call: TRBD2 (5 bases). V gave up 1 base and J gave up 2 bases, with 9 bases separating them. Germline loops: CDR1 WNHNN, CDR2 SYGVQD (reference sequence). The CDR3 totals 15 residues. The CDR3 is CASSEYAGAYNEQFF. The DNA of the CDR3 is TGCGCCAGCAGTGAGTACGCCGGGGCCTACAATGAGCAGTTCTTC.

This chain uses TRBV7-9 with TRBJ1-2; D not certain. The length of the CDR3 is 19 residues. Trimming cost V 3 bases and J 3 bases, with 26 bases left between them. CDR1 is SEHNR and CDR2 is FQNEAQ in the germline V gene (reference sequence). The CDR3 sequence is CASSLSNTLWLPLDYGYTF. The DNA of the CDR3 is TGTGCCAGCAGCTTGTCGAACACCCTCTGGCTACCCTTAGACTATGGCTACACCTTC.

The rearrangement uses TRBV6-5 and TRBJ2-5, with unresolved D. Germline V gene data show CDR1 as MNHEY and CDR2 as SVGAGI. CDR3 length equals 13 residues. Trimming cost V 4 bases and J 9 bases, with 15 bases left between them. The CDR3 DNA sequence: TGTGCCAGCAGTTCCGGGCAGAACCGCCCCCAGTACTTC. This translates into CASSSGQNRPQYF.

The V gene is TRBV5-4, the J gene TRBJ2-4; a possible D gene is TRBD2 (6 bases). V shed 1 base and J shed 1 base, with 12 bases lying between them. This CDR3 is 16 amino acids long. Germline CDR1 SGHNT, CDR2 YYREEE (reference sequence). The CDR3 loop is CASSLFGGFAKNIQYF. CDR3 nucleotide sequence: TGTGCCAGCAGCTTGTTCGGGGGATTTGCCAAAAACATTCAGTACTTC.

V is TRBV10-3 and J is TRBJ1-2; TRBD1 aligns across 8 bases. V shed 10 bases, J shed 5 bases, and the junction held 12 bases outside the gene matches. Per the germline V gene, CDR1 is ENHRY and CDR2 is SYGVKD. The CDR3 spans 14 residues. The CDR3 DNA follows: TGTGCCAGCGCCCCCCAGGGGGCGGTGTATGGCTACACCTTC. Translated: CASAPQGAVYGYTF.

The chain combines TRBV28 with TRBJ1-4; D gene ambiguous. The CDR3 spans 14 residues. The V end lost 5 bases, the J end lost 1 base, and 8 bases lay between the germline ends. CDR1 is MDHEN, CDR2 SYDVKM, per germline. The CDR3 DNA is TGTGCCAGCAGTGGTGTCGGAACTAATGAAAAACTGTTTTTT. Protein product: CASSGVGTNEKLFF. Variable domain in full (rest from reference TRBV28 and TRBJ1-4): DVKVTQSSRYLVKRTGEKVFLECVQDMDHENMFWYRQDPGLGLRLIYFSYDVKMKEKGDIPEGYSVSREKKERFSLILESASTNQTSMYLCASSGVGTNEKLFFGSGTQLSVL.

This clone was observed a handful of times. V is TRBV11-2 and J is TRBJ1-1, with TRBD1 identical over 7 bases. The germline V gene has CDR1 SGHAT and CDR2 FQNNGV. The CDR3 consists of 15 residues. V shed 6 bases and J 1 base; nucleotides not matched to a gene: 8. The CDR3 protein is CASSLAAGGNTEAFF. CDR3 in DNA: TGTGCCAGCAGTCTTGCTGCAGGGGGGAACACTGAAGCTTTCTTT.

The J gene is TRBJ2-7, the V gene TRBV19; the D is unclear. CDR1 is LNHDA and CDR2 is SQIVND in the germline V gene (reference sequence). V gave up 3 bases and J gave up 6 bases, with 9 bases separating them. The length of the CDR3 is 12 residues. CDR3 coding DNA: TGTGCCAGTAGTATGACCCCGGGCGAGCAGTACTTC. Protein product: CASSMTPGEQYF.

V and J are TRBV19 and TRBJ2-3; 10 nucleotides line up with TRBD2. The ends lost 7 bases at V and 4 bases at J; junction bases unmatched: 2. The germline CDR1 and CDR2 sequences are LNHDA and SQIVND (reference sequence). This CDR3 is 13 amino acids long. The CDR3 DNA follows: TGTGCCAGTACTAGCGGGGGCTCAGATACGCAGTATTTT. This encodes CASTSGGSDTQYF.

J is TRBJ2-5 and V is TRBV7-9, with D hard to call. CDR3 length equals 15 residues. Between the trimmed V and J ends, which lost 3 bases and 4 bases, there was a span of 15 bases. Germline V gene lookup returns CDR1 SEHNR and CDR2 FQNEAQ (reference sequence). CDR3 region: CASSFGIPLPETQYF. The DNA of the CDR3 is TGTGCCAGCAGCTTTGGAATCCCGCTGCCAGAGACCCAGTACTTC. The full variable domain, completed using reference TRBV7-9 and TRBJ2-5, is DTGVSQNPRHKITKRGQNVTFRCDPISEHNRLYWYRQTLGQGPEFLTYFQNEAQLEKSRLLSDRFSAERPKGSFSTLEIQRTEQGDSAMYLCASSFGIPLPETQYFGPGTRLLVL.

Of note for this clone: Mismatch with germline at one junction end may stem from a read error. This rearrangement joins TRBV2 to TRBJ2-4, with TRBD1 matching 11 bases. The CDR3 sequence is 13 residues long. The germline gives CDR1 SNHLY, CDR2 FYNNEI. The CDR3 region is CASRPRWDRGIIF. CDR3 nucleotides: TGTGCCAGCCGTCCCCGGTGGGACAGGGGGATCATCTTC.